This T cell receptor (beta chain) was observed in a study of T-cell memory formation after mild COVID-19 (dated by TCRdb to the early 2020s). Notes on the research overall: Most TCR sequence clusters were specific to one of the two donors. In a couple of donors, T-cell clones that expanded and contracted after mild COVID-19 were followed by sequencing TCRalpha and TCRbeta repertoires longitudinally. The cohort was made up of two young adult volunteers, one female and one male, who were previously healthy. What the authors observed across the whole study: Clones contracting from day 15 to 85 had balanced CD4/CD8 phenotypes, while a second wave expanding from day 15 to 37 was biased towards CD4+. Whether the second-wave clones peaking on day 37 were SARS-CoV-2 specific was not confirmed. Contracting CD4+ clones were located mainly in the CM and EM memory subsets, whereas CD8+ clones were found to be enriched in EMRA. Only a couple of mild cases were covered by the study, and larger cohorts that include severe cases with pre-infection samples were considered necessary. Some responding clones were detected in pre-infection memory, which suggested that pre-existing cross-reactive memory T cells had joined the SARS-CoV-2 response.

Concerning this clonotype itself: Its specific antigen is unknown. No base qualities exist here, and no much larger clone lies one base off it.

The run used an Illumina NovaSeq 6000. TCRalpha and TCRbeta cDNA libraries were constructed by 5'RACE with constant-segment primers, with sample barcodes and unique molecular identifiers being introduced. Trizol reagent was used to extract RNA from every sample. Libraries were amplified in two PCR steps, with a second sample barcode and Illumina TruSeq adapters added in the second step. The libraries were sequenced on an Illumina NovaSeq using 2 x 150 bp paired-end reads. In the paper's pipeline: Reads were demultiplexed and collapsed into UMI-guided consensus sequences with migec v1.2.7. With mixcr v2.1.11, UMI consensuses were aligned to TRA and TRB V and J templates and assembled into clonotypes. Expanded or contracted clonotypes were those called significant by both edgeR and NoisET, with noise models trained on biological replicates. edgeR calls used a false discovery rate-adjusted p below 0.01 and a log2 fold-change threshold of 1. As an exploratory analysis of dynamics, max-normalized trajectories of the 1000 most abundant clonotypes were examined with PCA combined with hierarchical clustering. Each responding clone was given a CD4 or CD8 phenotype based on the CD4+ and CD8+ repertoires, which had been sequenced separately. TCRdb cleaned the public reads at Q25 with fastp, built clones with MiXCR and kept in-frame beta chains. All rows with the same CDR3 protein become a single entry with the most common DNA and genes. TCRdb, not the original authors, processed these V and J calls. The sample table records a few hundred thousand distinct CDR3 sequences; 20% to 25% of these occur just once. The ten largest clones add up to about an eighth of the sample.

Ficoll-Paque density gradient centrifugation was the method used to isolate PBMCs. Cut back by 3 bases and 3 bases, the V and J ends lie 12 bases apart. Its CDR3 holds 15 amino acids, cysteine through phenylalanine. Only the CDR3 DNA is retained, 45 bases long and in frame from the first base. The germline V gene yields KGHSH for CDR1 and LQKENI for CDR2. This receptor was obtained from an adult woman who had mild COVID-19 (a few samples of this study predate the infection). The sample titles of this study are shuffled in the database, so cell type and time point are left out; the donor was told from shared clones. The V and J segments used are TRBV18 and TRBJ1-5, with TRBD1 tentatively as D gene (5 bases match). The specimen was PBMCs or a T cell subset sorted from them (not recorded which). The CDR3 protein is CASSPTAFDNQPQHF. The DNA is TGTGCCAGCTCACCGACAGCGTTCGACAATCAGCCCCAGCATTTT.